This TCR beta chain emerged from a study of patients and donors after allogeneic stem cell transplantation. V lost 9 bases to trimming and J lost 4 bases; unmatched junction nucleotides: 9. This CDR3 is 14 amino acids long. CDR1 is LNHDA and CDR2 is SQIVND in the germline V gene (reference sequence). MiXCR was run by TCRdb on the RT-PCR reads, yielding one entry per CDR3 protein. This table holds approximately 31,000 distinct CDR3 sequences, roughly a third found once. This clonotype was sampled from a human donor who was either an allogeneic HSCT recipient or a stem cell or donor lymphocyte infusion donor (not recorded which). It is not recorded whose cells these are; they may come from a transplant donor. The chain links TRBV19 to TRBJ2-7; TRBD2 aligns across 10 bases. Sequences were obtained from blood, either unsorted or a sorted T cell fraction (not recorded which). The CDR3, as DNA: TGTGCCAGCCAAAAAGGACTAGCGGATTACGAGCAGTACTTC. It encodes CASQKGLADYEQYF.